One sample yielded the 27 T cell receptor beta chains listed below, sequenced in a study of vaccination effects on CD4 cells after COVID-19. These receptors' antigens are unknown. This table comes from immunoSEQ multiplex PCR, and its TCRdb copy is limited to in-frame clones, with some not included. The sample lists fewer than 55,000 clones, just over 70% occurring once. CD4+ T cell isolation took place after about 11 days of culture. Participants were given two doses of BNT162b2 or mRNA-1273 vaccine. The starting material was CD4+ T cells from PBMCs cultured without peptide, obtained after COVID-19 vaccination. All receptors derive from a human donor who received a COVID-19 vaccine.

A few counts support this clone. This rearrangement joins TRBV12-5 to TRBJ2-7; D not resolved. This CDR3 has 15 residues. Germline V gene sequence: CDR1 LGHNT, CDR2 FRNRAP. The germline V and J ends were trimmed by 8 bases and 4 bases, with 21 bases remaining between them. CDR3 nucleotides: TGTGCTAGTCCGCCCACAGAGCTGGGTACGTACGAGCAGTACTTC. Protein product: CASPPTELGTYEQYF.

This sequence joins TRBV7-6 and TRBJ1-2; 7 nucleotides align to TRBD1. The CDR3 is 16 residues long. Trimming cost V 5 bases and J 4 bases; bases outside gene matches: 13. From germline, CDR1 is SGHVS and CDR2 FNYEAQ. The CDR3 DNA follows: TGTGCCAGCAGCCGATCAGCAGGGGACAGTCTCTATGGCTACACCTTC. The encoded protein is CASSRSAGDSLYGYTF.

The chain uses TRBV10-3 and TRBJ2-2; either TRBD1 or TRBD2 may supply D (5 bases each). The germline V gene encodes CDR1 ENHRY and CDR2 SYGVKD. The CDR3 has 16 amino acids. V was shortened by 6 bases and J by 0 bases, with 14 bases between the two germline ends. DNA of the CDR3: TGTGCCATCAGCGCCGGGACCGCGACGAACACCGGGGAGCTGTTTTTT. It specifies CAISAGTATNTGELFF.

The chain couples TRBV12-3 or TRBV12-4 to TRBJ2-7; TRBD1 matches at 7 bases. J was trimmed by 6 bases and V by 3 bases; bases with no gene match: 5. This CDR3 is 13 amino acids long. CDR3 sequence: CASSFRGRGEQYF. For the CDR3, the DNA is TGTGCCAGCAGTTTCAGGGGGAGAGGCGAGCAGTACTTC.

The chain has TRBV6-5 and TRBJ2-1, with a tentative D call TRBD2 (5 bases). Germline loops: CDR1 MNHEY, CDR2 SVGAGI. This CDR3 is 16 amino acids long. V shed 1 base and J shed 6 bases, with 16 bases lying between them. CDR3 protein: CASSYLARGPINEQFF. The CDR3, as DNA: TGTGCCAGCAGTTACTTAGCGCGAGGGCCAATCAATGAGCAGTTCTTC.

The chain uses TRBV7-7 and TRBJ2-7; 11 bases line up with TRBD2. The CDR3 contains 13 residues. V trimming: 5 bases; J trimming: 6 bases; junction bases outside the gene matches: 3. Germline loops: CDR1 SSHAT, CDR2 FNYEAQ (reference sequence). The CDR3 DNA is TGTGCCAGCAGCCCCGGACTAGCGGGCGAGCAGTACTTC. It yields the protein CASSPGLAGEQYF.

Regarding this clone: The same CDR3 can be traced to other DNA sequences in this sample. This sequence joins TRBV30 and TRBJ2-5; no clear D. Germline V gene sequence: CDR1 GTSNPN, CDR2 SVGIG (reference sequence). The CDR3 covers 13 residues. V was clipped by 0 bases and J by 5 bases, with 10 bases between them. CDR3 in DNA: TGTGCCTGGAGTGTAAGGCTTCGCGAGACCCAGTACTTC. Amino acids: CAWSVRLRETQYF.

The chain is built from TRBV10-3 and TRBJ1-6; maybe TRBD1 (6 bases). Germline V lookup: CDR1 ENHRY, CDR2 SYGVKD. V was cut by 9 bases and J by 7 bases, with 13 bases left in between. There are 13 residues in the CDR3. Here the CDR3 DNA reads TGTGCCATTACGGGGGGCCTCAATTCACCCCTCCACTTT. This translates into CAITGGLNSPLHF.

The chain joins TRBV5-1 to TRBJ1-1; D is perhaps TRBD1 (5 bases). The CDR3 runs to 12 residues. Germline CDR1 is SGHRS and CDR2 is YFSETQ. Trimming shortened V by 3 bases and J by 3 bases, and 6 bases separated the two germline ends. CDR3 in DNA: TGCGCCAGCAGCTCACAGGACACTGAAGCTTTCTTT. Its protein product is CASSSQDTEAFF.

This clone is a singleton in its sample. The V and J genes are TRBV5-6 and TRBJ2-5; no firm D call. Germline CDR1 and CDR2: SGHDT and YYEEEE. The CDR3 is made up of 15 amino acids. Trimming took off 5 bases at V and 5 bases at J, with 19 bases between the two ends. The CDR3 nucleotides read TGTGCCAGCAGTTCGACGGACCGAATGTGGGAGACCCAGTACTTC. Its translation: CASSSTDRMWETQYF. The full variable domain, completed using reference TRBV5-6 and TRBJ2-5, is DAGVTQSPTHLIKTRGQQVTLRCSPKSGHDTVSWYQQALGQGPQFIFQYYEEEERQRGNFPDRFSGHQFPNYSSELNVNALLLGDSALYLCASSSTDRMWETQYFGPGTRLLVL.

This chain joins TRBV3-1 (or the pseudogene TRBV3-2) and TRBJ2-7, with D possibly matching TRBD2 (7 bases). The CDR3 loop spans 15 amino acids. Trimming removed 3 bases from V and 3 bases from J, with 15 bases in between. Germline values: CDR1 LGHDT, CDR2 YNNKEL (reference sequence). CDR3: CASSHVRGGLYEQYF. Here the CDR3 DNA reads TGTGCCAGCAGCCATGTAAGGGGGGGGCTCTACGAGCAGTACTTC.

The genes are TRBV6-6 and TRBJ2-5; D remains unclear. V shed 0 bases and J shed 3 bases, with 14 bases lying between them. Per the germline V gene, CDR1 is MNHNY and CDR2 is SVGAGI (reference sequence). There are 16 residues in the CDR3. This chain's CDR3 is CASSYSKVRAKETQYF. In nucleotides, the CDR3 is TGTGCCAGCAGTTACTCGAAGGTACGGGCCAAAGAGACCCAGTACTTC.

CDR3 DNA sequence: TGTGCCTGGAGTCAGGGACAGCTCAGTGAAAAACTGTTTTTT. Residues: CAWSQGQLSEKLFF. V is TRBV30 and J is TRBJ1-4; 7 bases agree with TRBD1. The CDR3 runs 14 residues. The V gene end was trimmed by 2 bases and the J gene end by 7 bases; junction bases not matched to a gene: 7. Germline-derived CDR1 and CDR2 are GTSNPN and SVGIG (reference sequence). The variable domain in full, completed from reference TRBV30 and TRBJ1-4, reads SQTIHQWPATLVQPVGSPLSLECTVEGTSNPNLYWYRQAAGRGLQLLFYSVGIGQISSEVPQNLSASRPQDRQFILSSKKLLLSDSGFYLCAWSQGQLSEKLFFGSGTQLSVL.

The rearrangement uses TRBV24-1 and TRBJ2-3; D is possibly TRBD2 (6 bases). Germline V gives CDR1 KGHDR, CDR2 SFDVKD. The length of the CDR3 is 13 residues. V was trimmed by 10 bases and J by 0 bases, leaving 10 bases between them. The CDR3 loop is CATQGTSTDTQYF. The DNA for the CDR3 is TGTGCCACTCAAGGGACTAGCACAGATACGCAGTATTTT.

The rearrangement links TRBV5-1 to TRBJ2-7; 10 bases fit TRBD1. This CDR3 has 13 amino acids. In germline, CDR1 is SGHRS, CDR2 YFSETQ. Trimming cost V 4 bases and J 6 bases; bases outside gene matches: 4. This CDR3 reads CASSAGQGGEQYF. The CDR3 DNA reads as TGCGCCAGCAGCGCAGGACAGGGGGGCGAGCAGTACTTC.

This clone has only one observation. J is TRBJ2-3 and V is TRBV11-2; D is uncertain. The germline gives CDR1 SGHAT, CDR2 FQNNGV. V lost 0 bases to trimming and J lost 3 bases, with 7 bases between them. There are 14 residues in the CDR3. The CDR3 DNA reads TGTGCCAGCAGCTTAGATCGTGGTACAGATACGCAGTATTTT. This translates into CASSLDRGTDTQYF. Complete variable domain (other parts from reference TRBV11-2 and TRBJ2-3): EAGVAQSPRYKIIEKRQSVAFWCNPISGHATLYWYQQILGQGPKLLIQFQNNGVVDDSQLPKDRFSAERLKGVDSTLKIQPAKLEDSAVYLCASSLDRGTDTQYFGPGTRLTVL.

The rearrangement links TRBV24-1 to TRBJ2-5; tentative D call: TRBD2 (8 bases). Trimming removed 2 bases at V and 5 bases at J, with 17 bases between. The germline V gene encodes CDR1 KGHDR and CDR2 SFDVKD. CDR3 length: 16 amino acids. DNA of the CDR3: TGTGCCACCAGTGATTCGCGACAGGGCGGGAGGGAGACCCAGTACTTC. Its translation is CATSDSRQGGRETQYF.

This clone has more than one count but fewer than ten. V gene TRBV7-9 combines with J gene TRBJ2-7; no definite D call. Between the trimmed V and J ends, which lost 5 bases and 7 bases, there was a span of 9 bases. Germline CDR1 reads SEHNR; CDR2 reads FQNEAQ (reference sequence). The CDR3 has 11 amino acids. The CDR3 coding sequence is TGTGCCAGCAGCACCAGTTATGAGCAGTACTTC. Its translation is CASSTSYEQYF.

This clone was detected a few times. The chain couples TRBV14 to TRBJ2-7, with no clear D. The CDR3 has 14 amino acids. V was clipped by 1 base and J by 1 base, with 8 bases between them. Germline CDR1 reads SGHDN; CDR2 reads FVKESK. The CDR3 here is CASSQGIRSYEQYF. Here the CDR3 DNA reads TGTGCCAGCAGCCAAGGCATCAGATCCTACGAGCAGTACTTC.

This chain connects TRBV18 to TRBJ2-2; 8 bases align to TRBD1. The CDR3 consists of 15 residues. CDR1 and CDR2 from the germline V gene are KGHSH and LQKENI. The ends lost 6 bases at V and 4 bases at J; junction bases unmatched: 7. CDR3 sequence (DNA): TGTGCCAGCTCCCCCGGGACAGGACCCACCGGGGAGCTGTTTTTT. This codes for CASSPGTGPTGELFF.

This clone has just a few counts. V gene TRBV24-1 combines with J gene TRBJ2-7, with a possible D match to TRBD1 (6 bases). The germline gives CDR1 KGHDR, CDR2 SFDVKD. The CDR3 contains 13 residues. The V and J ends lost 10 bases and 2 bases respectively, with 14 bases between them. In DNA, the CDR3 is TGTGCCACATTTACAGGGAGCCCCTACGAGCAGTACTTC. Translating it yields CATFTGSPYEQYF.

The chain carries TRBV20-1 and TRBJ2-7, with 9 bases identical to TRBD1. The trim removed 3 bases at V and 4 bases at J, leaving 7 bases unmatched. CDR1 is DFQATT and CDR2 is SNEGSKA in the germline V gene (reference sequence). This CDR3 comprises 14 residues. The DNA of the CDR3 is TGCAGTGCTAGTGGAGGGACAGGGCGGTACGAGCAGTACTTC. Its translation is CSASGGTGRYEQYF.

This chain connects TRBV5-1 to TRBJ2-1; 8 nucleotides agree with TRBD2. Germline loops: CDR1 SGHRS, CDR2 YFSETQ. This CDR3 has 15 amino acids. V shed 4 bases and J 4 bases; nucleotides not matched to a gene: 7. The CDR3 DNA sequence: TGCGCCAGCAGCCCGGGGACTAGTTTTTACAATGAGCAGTTCTTC. It yields the protein CASSPGTSFYNEQFF.

The chain has TRBV5-1 and TRBJ2-1; maybe TRBD2 (6 bases). This CDR3 contains 14 residues. The germline V and J ends were trimmed by 0 bases and 10 bases, with 14 bases remaining between them. Germline-derived CDR1 and CDR2 are SGHRS and YFSETQ. For the CDR3, the DNA is TGCGCCAGCAGCTTGGCAACCACGGAGGGGGAGCAGTTCTTC. Translated, it gives CASSLATTEGEQFF. The full variable domain, its missing parts supplied by reference TRBV5-1 and TRBJ2-1, is KAGVTQTPRYLIKTRGQQVTLSCSPISGHRSVSWYQQTPGQGLQFLFEYFSETQRNKGNFPGRFSGRQFSNSRSEMNVSTLELGDSALYLCASSLATTEGEQFFGPGTRLTVL.

The chain couples TRBV10-2 to TRBJ2-7, with 7 positions matching TRBD1. Germline CDR1 reads WSHSY; CDR2 reads SAAADI. The CDR3 length is 16 residues. V was clipped by 3 bases and J by 0 bases; unmatched bases: 8. CDR3: CASSDSGTVSSYEQYF. In DNA, the CDR3 is TGCGCCAGCAGTGATTCCGGGACAGTGAGCTCCTACGAGCAGTACTTC.

This clone appeared a single time. The chain recombines TRBV5-4 with TRBJ1-3; no clear D. The CDR3 covers 12 residues. Trimming left V 5 bases short and J 3 bases short, with 6 bases between. Germline values: CDR1 SGHNT, CDR2 YYREEE (reference sequence). The CDR3 reads CASSSIGNTIYF. The CDR3 nucleotides read TGTGCCAGCAGTTCCATTGGAAACACCATATATTTT. Looking up the rest from reference TRBV5-4 and TRBJ1-3 gives the full variable domain: ETGVTQSPTHLIKTRGQQVTLRCSSQSGHNTVSWYQQALGQGPQFIFQYYREEENGRGNFPPRFSGLQFPNYSSELNVNALELDDSALYLCASSSIGNTIYFGEGSWLTVV.

V is TRBV6-4 and J is TRBJ2-1, with D perhaps TRBD2 (5 bases). Germline loops: CDR1 MRHNA, CDR2 SNTAGT. This CDR3 is built from 16 residues. The V and J ends lost 2 bases and 4 bases respectively, with 15 bases between them. The CDR3 bases are TGTGCCAGCAGTGACGAGGCGAGGGAATTATACAATGAGCAGTTCTTC. It is translated as CASSDEARELYNEQFF.